This T cell receptor (beta chain) was recorded in a study of CD8+CD57+ T cells in acquired aplastic anemia. Overall study context: An average of roughly 3 ug of DNA was obtained from sorted CD4+ and CD8+ cells. Sequencing produced an average of roughly 11 million reads per healthy donor for CD4+ cells. Regarding the study as a whole: Between patients and controls, CD8+ Simpson's diversity did not vary significantly. Comparison of patients with controls identified almost 30 shared CD8+ CDR3 sequences.

The use of genomic DNA as template underpinned the TCR beta VDJ and CDR3 profiling. TCRdb processed the reads anew with MiXCR; each CDR3 protein has one entry. In the table there are a few hundred thousand distinct CDR3 sequences, just under 70% of which are singletons. As regards this clonotype: What it binds is unknown.

Trimming pared 3 bases from V and 9 bases from J, leaving 23 bases between. The CDR3 has 16 residues. This TCR was recovered from a human donor in good health, serving as a control. Sequences were obtained from sorted CD4+, CD8+, or CD8+CD57+ T cells (not recorded which) from PBMCs. The chain uses TRBV12-3 or TRBV12-4 and TRBJ2-5; maybe TRBD1 (6 bases). CDR3 in DNA: TGTGCCAGCAGTTTGTCCAGGGGCAGGAGCAATCAGCCCCAGTACTTC. Protein sequence: CASSLSRGRSNQPQYF.